The next 30 T cell receptor beta chains were all read from a single sample in a study of siplizumab effects on memory and regulatory T cells. The repertoire was sequenced with immunoSEQ multiplex PCR; TCRdb's copy has only in-frame clones and lacks some. The sample yields some 88,000 clones, 75% to 90% seen once. What was sequenced was CD4+ T cells sorted from blood. These receptors came from a human donor in good health.

The gene calls are TRBV19 and TRBJ1-2; a possible D gene is TRBD1 (5 bases). This CDR3 contains 12 residues. With 7 bases removed from V and 4 bases from J, the gap between germline ends came to 10 bases. The germline gives CDR1 LNHDA, CDR2 SQIVND (reference sequence). The CDR3 DNA sequence: TGTGCCAGTATGACAGCGTTCTATGGCTACACCTTC. Translation: CASMTAFYGYTF.

The genes are TRBV5-6 and TRBJ2-3; 13 positions match TRBD2. The length of the CDR3 is 16 residues. In germline, CDR1 is SGHDT, CDR2 YYEEEE. V was clipped by 4 bases and J by 3 bases; unmatched bases: 5. This CDR3 reads CASSVGLAGFTDTQYF. DNA of the CDR3: TGTGCCAGCAGCGTGGGACTAGCGGGATTTACAGATACGCAGTATTTT.

This chain links TRBV15 with TRBJ1-1, with D unresolved. The CDR3 has 12 amino acids. V shed 0 bases and J shed 5 bases, with 4 bases lying between them. Per germline, CDR1 LNHNV and CDR2 YYDKDF (reference sequence). The CDR3: CATSRDWTEAFF. The CDR3 DNA reads as TGTGCCACCAGCAGAGATTGGACTGAAGCTTTCTTT.

V is TRBV25-1 and J is TRBJ2-6; D is unclear. Germline lookup yields CDR1 MGHDK and CDR2 SYGVNS. This CDR3 has 16 residues. Trimming removed 1 base from V and 0 bases from J, with 7 bases in between. The CDR3: CASSESRPSGANVLTF. The CDR3 nucleotides read TGTGCCAGCAGTGAATCCAGACCCTCTGGGGCCAACGTCCTGACTTTC.

This clone was observed a single time. The chain uses TRBV19 and TRBJ1-5; TRBD1 might be the D (5 bases). Germline lookup yields CDR1 LNHDA and CDR2 SQIVND (reference sequence). The V end was cut by 4 bases, the J end by 4 bases, with 5 bases between. The CDR3 length is 12 residues. CDR3 amino acids: CASSRTNQPQHF. The CDR3, as DNA: TGTGCCAGTAGTAGGACAAATCAGCCCCAGCATTTT.

This chain connects TRBV6-1 to TRBJ2-5; TRBD2 agrees at 8 bases. The CDR3 spans 16 residues. The germline V gene encodes CDR1 MNHNS and CDR2 SASEGT. V shed 2 bases, J shed 2 bases, and the junction held 7 bases outside the gene matches. The CDR3 DNA follows: TGTGCCAGCAGTGAACAGCCTAGCGGGCCACAAGAGACCCAGTACTTC. Its protein product is CASSEQPSGPQETQYF.

This sequence joins TRBV19 and TRBJ1-5; 9 nucleotides line up with TRBD1. Germline values: CDR1 LNHDA, CDR2 SQIVND (reference sequence). The CDR3 covers 16 residues. The V segment lost 1 base and the J segment 5 bases; nucleotides outside the gene matches: 6. The CDR3, as DNA: TGTGCCAGTAGTATAGGAGGGGGACAGGGCTATCAGCCCCAGCATTTT. This codes for CASSIGGGQGYQPQHF. The full variable domain, completed using reference TRBV19 and TRBJ1-5, is DGGITQSPKYLFRKEGQNVTLSCEQNLNHDAMYWYRQDPGQGLRLIYYSQIVNDFQKGDIAEGYSVSREKKESFPLTVTSAQKNPTAFYLCASSIGGGQGYQPQHFGDGTRLSIL.

The chain uses TRBV6-1 and TRBJ2-7; D may be TRBD1 (5 bases). There are 12 residues in the CDR3. The V and J ends lost 6 bases and 2 bases respectively, with 8 bases between them. Germline CDR1 MNHNS, CDR2 SASEGT. This CDR3 is CASRQDTYEQYF. DNA of the CDR3: TGTGCCAGCAGACAGGACACCTACGAGCAGTACTTC.

The chain employs TRBV7-3 and TRBJ1-1; no clear D. Germline-derived CDR1 and CDR2 are SGHTA and FQGTGA. The CDR3 totals 13 residues. Trimming took off 2 bases at V and 1 base at J, with 5 bases between the two ends. The CDR3 loop is CASSLSRNTEAFF. The CDR3 DNA follows: TGTGCCAGCAGCTTATCTCGGAACACTGAAGCTTTCTTT.

In DNA form, the CDR3 reads TGTGCCTTGGAGCGACGCACCTCCTACGAGCAGTACTTC. It codes for CALERRTSYEQYF. V gene TRBV30 combines with J gene TRBJ2-7; no definite D call. The CDR3 is 13 residues long. Germline V CDR1 and CDR2: GTSNPN, SVGIG (reference sequence). V shed 7 bases and J shed 0 bases, with 13 bases lying between them. Full variable domain (remainder filled in from reference TRBV30 and TRBJ2-7): SQTIHQWPATLVQPVGSPLSLECTVEGTSNPNLYWYRQAAGRGLQLLFYSVGIGQISSEVPQNLSASRPQDRQFILSSKKLLLSDSGFYLCALERRTSYEQYFGPGTRLTVT.

The J gene is TRBJ1-5, the V gene TRBV28; no firm D call. The ends were cut back, 5 bases at V and 7 bases at J, with 21 bases in the middle. CDR3 length: 16 amino acids. The germline CDR1 and CDR2 sequences are MDHEN and SYDVKM. CDR3 nucleotides: TGTGCCAGCAGTCCCCCGCCCGGTGCCCTAGGGCAGCCCCAGCATTTT. This translates into CASSPPPGALGQPQHF.

The chain joins TRBV4-1 to TRBJ2-1; no reliable D call. The CDR3 contains 14 residues. The V gene lost 2 bases and the J gene lost 9 bases, with 14 bases spanning the gap. Germline lookup yields CDR1 MGHRA and CDR2 YSYEKL. The chain's CDR3 is CASSQFDKVGEQFF. The DNA of the CDR3 is TGCGCCAGCAGCCAATTCGACAAGGTCGGTGAGCAGTTCTTC.

The gene calls are TRBV6-1 and TRBJ1-1; D is unclear. From germline, CDR1 is MNHNS and CDR2 SASEGT. The CDR3 is 12 residues long. The V and J ends lost 7 bases and 6 bases respectively, with 12 bases between them. The CDR3 region has the DNA TGTGCCAGCATTTGGATTGGCCCTGAAGCTTTCTTT. Translation gives CASIWIGPEAFF.

V gene TRBV5-6 combines with J gene TRBJ2-3; no clear D gene. Germline values: CDR1 SGHDT, CDR2 YYEEEE. Trimming removed 4 bases from V and 7 bases from J, with 7 bases in between. The CDR3 consists of 11 residues. CDR3 residues: CASSLENTQYF. Written as DNA, the CDR3 is TGTGCCAGCAGCCTTGAAAATACGCAGTATTTT.

This CDR3 is CASSEQPNYGYTF. The DNA of the CDR3 is TGTGCCAGCAGTGAACAGCCTAACTATGGCTACACCTTC. This chain links TRBV25-1 with TRBJ1-2, with unresolved D. This CDR3 region has 13 residues. Germline-derived CDR1 and CDR2 are MGHDK and SYGVNS. Between the trimmed V and J ends, which lost 2 bases and 0 bases, there was a span of 4 bases.

V usage is TRBV7-2 and J usage is TRBJ2-7; 7 bases line up with TRBD1. In germline, CDR1 is SGHTA, CDR2 FQGNSA. Trimming took 3 bases from V and 6 from J; bases not matched to a gene: 8. The CDR3 is made up of 14 amino acids. The CDR3 protein is CASSFPGQRSEQYF. The CDR3 DNA is TGTGCCAGCAGCTTCCCGGGACAGCGTAGCGAGCAGTACTTC. Filled out from reference TRBV7-2 and TRBJ2-7, the complete variable domain reads GAGVSQSPSNKVTEKGKDVELRCDPISGHTALYWYRQSLGQGLEFLIYFQGNSAPDKSGLPSDRFSAERTGGSVSTLTIQRTQQEDSAVYLCASSFPGQRSEQYFGPGTRLTVT.

The chain recombines TRBV6-6 with TRBJ2-7; tentatively, D is TRBD2 (5 bases). V lost 6 bases to trimming and J lost 3 bases, with 18 bases between them. The CDR3 is made up of 15 amino acids. Looked up from germline, CDR1 is MNHNY and CDR2 is SVGAGI (reference sequence). CDR3 amino acids: CASSRFRETNYEQYF. Written as DNA, the CDR3 is TGTGCCAGCAGCCGATTTAGGGAGACGAACTACGAGCAGTACTTC.

This chain joins TRBV14 and TRBJ2-5; maybe TRBD2 (6 bases). V was shortened by 4 bases and J by 1 base, with 13 bases between the two germline ends. The CDR3 runs to 15 residues. The germline gives CDR1 SGHDN, CDR2 FVKESK. CDR3 in DNA: TGTGCCAGCAGCCGGGACTGGGGTTTCCAAGAGACCCAGTACTTC. Translating it yields CASSRDWGFQETQYF.

Comments on this clone: The junction shows a germline mismatch at one end, possibly a read error. The chain has TRBV7-2 and TRBJ2-7; unclear D gene. The CDR3 length is 10 residues. From germline, CDR1 is SGHTA and CDR2 FQGNSA. The CDR3 bases are TGTGCCAGCAGCTTATCGGCCCTGCACTTC. Translated, it gives CASSLSALHF.

The chain carries TRBV12-5 and TRBJ2-5, with 8 bases matching TRBD2. CDR1 is LGHNT and CDR2 is FRNRAP in the germline V gene. J lost 1 base, V lost 6 bases, and 7 bases had no gene match. This CDR3 region has 15 residues. The CDR3 sequence: CASGTLAGPQETQYF. As DNA, the CDR3 is TGTGCTAGTGGGACCTTAGCGGGGCCCCAAGAGACCCAGTACTTC.

V usage is TRBV19 and J usage is TRBJ1-4, with 7 bases that match TRBD1. V dropped 4 bases and J dropped 4; count of bases not matched to a gene: 3. CDR1 and CDR2 from the germline V gene are LNHDA and SQIVND (reference sequence). This CDR3 has 14 residues. The CDR3 nucleotides are TGTGCCAGTAGTACGGGACAGTTTAATGAAAAACTGTTTTTT. Encoded protein: CASSTGQFNEKLFF.

V usage is TRBV7-8 and J usage is TRBJ1-5; the D gene is possibly TRBD1 (6 bases). The CDR3 contains 16 residues. Trimming stripped 4 bases from V and 1 base from J, with 14 bases between. CDR1 is SGHVS, CDR2 FQNEAQ, per germline. CDR3 nucleotide sequence: TGTGCCAGCAGCTCAATGGGGGGCCGGAGCAATCAGCCCCAGCATTTT. Translating it yields CASSSMGGRSNQPQHF.

This clone appeared once. The chain combines TRBV10-3 with TRBJ2-2; D is unclear. The V gene lost 6 bases and the J gene lost 5 bases, with 13 bases spanning the gap. The germline gives CDR1 ENHRY, CDR2 SYGVKD. The CDR3 is 14 residues long. DNA of the CDR3: TGTGCCATCAGATTGACCTTACGAACCGGGGAGCTGTTTTTT. Encoded protein: CAIRLTLRTGELFF.

This chain's CDR3 is CASSLARVSSYNEQFF. CDR3 sequence (DNA): TGTGCCAGCAGCTTAGCGAGGGTCAGCTCCTACAATGAGCAGTTCTTC. The chain links TRBV7-2 to TRBJ2-1; the D gene is possibly TRBD2 (5 bases). The V gene lost 0 bases and the J gene lost 0 bases, with 9 bases spanning the gap. CDR3 size: 16 residues. CDR1 and CDR2 (germline): SGHTA, FQGNSA.

This clone was picked up one time. V usage is TRBV2 and J usage is TRBJ1-3; no clear D gene. Germline CDR1 SNHLY, CDR2 FYNNEI. Trimming took off 5 bases at V and 8 bases at J, with 13 bases between the two ends. The CDR3 covers 13 residues. The CDR3 loop reads CASSSRPEDTIYF. CDR3 DNA: TGTGCCAGCAGTTCCCGACCAGAAGACACCATATATTTT.

This clone was seen once. This chain connects TRBV7-9 to TRBJ2-3, with D possibly matching TRBD2 (6 bases). Germline V gene sequence: CDR1 SEHNR, CDR2 FQNEAQ (reference sequence). V lost 4 bases to trimming and J lost 0 bases, with 20 bases between them. There are 18 residues in the CDR3. DNA of the CDR3: TGTGCCAGCAGCTGGGGGGTTGGTGCCGGAACTAGCACAGATACGCAGTATTTT. This encodes CASSWGVGAGTSTDTQYF.

The chain employs TRBV5-1 and TRBJ1-5; weak D call: TRBD1 (6 bases). CDR1 and CDR2 from the germline V gene are SGHRS and YFSETQ. V was shortened by 4 bases and J by 1 base, with 12 bases between the two germline ends. The CDR3 loop spans 15 amino acids. This chain's CDR3 is CASSLGGTSNQPQHF. CDR3 bases: TGCGCCAGCAGCCTTGGGGGCACGAGCAATCAGCCCCAGCATTTT.

To note about this clone: One end of the junction is discordant with germline, which a read error may explain. The rearrangement links TRBV9 to TRBJ1-2, with unresolved D. This CDR3 is 13 amino acids long. The V gene's germline CDR1 is SGDLS and CDR2 YYNGEE. CDR3 residues: CASSVKPGYGYTF. The CDR3 DNA follows: TGTGCCAGCAGCGTAAAACCCGGGTATGGTTACACCTTC. The full variable domain, in which reference TRBV9 and TRBJ1-2 provide the parts outside the CDR3, is DSGVTQTPKHLITATGQRVTLRCSPRSGDLSVYWYQQSLDQGLQFLIQYYNGEERAKGNILERFSAQQFPDLHSELNLSSLELGDSALYFCASSVKPGYGYTFGSGTRLTVV.

The chain combines TRBV6-6 with TRBJ1-5; D gene unclear. Germline assignment: CDR1 MNHNY and CDR2 SVGAGI (reference sequence). The CDR3 contains 13 residues. V lost 7 bases and J lost 0, with 7 bases in between. In nucleotides, the CDR3 is TGTGCCAGCACCAGAGTTAGCAATCAGCCCCAGCATTTT. This codes for CASTRVSNQPQHF.

This chain joins TRBV19 and TRBJ2-2; D is unclear. The CDR3 consists of 14 residues. Trimming left V 1 base short and J 5 bases short, with 8 bases between. The germline V gene encodes CDR1 LNHDA and CDR2 SQIVND (reference sequence). The CDR3 DNA reads TGTGCCAGTAGTATAGCAATGGGGACCGGGGAGCTGTTTTTT. Encoded protein: CASSIAMGTGELFF. Using reference TRBV19 and TRBJ2-2 for the parts outside the CDR3, the full variable domain is DGGITQSPKYLFRKEGQNVTLSCEQNLNHDAMYWYRQDPGQGLRLIYYSQIVNDFQKGDIAEGYSVSREKKESFPLTVTSAQKNPTAFYLCASSIAMGTGELFFGEGSRLTVL.